A selection of T cell receptor beta chains follows, all from one sample in a study of T-cell reconstitution after alpha-beta-depleted transplantation in children. Using its own MiXCR run on the PCR reads, TCRdb lists one record per CDR3 protein. The sample consists of 65,000 to 70,000 distinct CDR3 sequences, 4.9% of them appearing once. The sequencing here drew on PBMCs, mostly from graft donor cells, taken 180 days after TCRalphabeta/CD19-depleted stem cell transplant. The receptors stem from a boy in the first two years of life who had a stem cell transplant for acute myeloid leukemia, so the T cells may come from the graft donor. Each CDR3 is given with its conserved first and last residue.

V gene: TRBV6-4
CDR3 protein: CASSDSPSGGARSEQFF

V gene: TRBV30
CDR3 protein: CAWKGLALQETQYF

V gene: TRBV20-1
CDR3 protein: CSASHRNYGYTF

V gene: TRBV5-1
CDR3 protein: CASSLATRALFSSYNEQFF

V gene: TRBV20-1
CDR3 protein: CSASRRLLNTEAFF

V gene: TRBV9
CDR3 protein: CASSVAGPSLNEQFF

V gene: TRBV9
CDR3 protein: CASSEVANTGELFF

V gene: TRBV12-3/TRBV12-4
CDR3 protein: CASSLSVRRIQETQYF

V gene: TRBV29-1
CDR3 protein: CSVAVRPPPPEAFF

V gene: TRBV5-1
CDR3 protein: CASRNHGQETQYF

V gene: TRBV5-1
CDR3 protein: CASSPRPAGGKNIQYF

V gene: TRBV11-2
CDR3 protein: CASSLVTRDLLSTKNIQYF

V gene: TRBV12-3/TRBV12-4
CDR3 protein: CASSLEGLLAKNIQYF

V gene: TRBV10-3
CDR3 protein: CAISEWEPLGEAFF

V gene: TRBV7-9
CDR3 protein: CASRTGFGTDTQYF

V gene: TRBV30
CDR3 protein: CACSGRGANVLTF

V gene: TRBV5-6
CDR3 protein: CASSPGGLANYGYTF

V gene: TRBV5-1
CDR3 protein: CASSNGASGGADTQYF

V gene: TRBV20-1
CDR3 protein: CSARRGIGTGELFF

V gene: TRBV5-1
CDR3 protein: CASSLRGANTEAFF

V gene: TRBV12-3/TRBV12-4
CDR3 protein: CASSFGTAQETQYF

V gene: TRBV6-5
CDR3 protein: CASSRTKETQYF

V gene: TRBV15
CDR3 protein: CATSRGFQEEEKLFF

V gene: TRBV7-2
CDR3 protein: CASSLVGAQETQYF

V gene: TRBV5-6
CDR3 protein: CASSLPLGQGMNTEAFF

V gene: TRBV20-1
CDR3 protein: CSARDRGSGELFF

V gene: TRBV20-1
CDR3 protein: CSALGTDFFYGYTF

V gene: TRBV20-1
CDR3 protein: CSASPVIPLYGYTF

V gene: TRBV5-1
CDR3 protein: CASSSRGSTDTQYF

V gene: TRBV5-6
CDR3 protein: CASSIRQGRETQYF

V gene: TRBV5-1
CDR3 protein: CASAATTFSGANVLTF

V gene: TRBV6-2/TRBV6-3
CDR3 protein: CASSKPTGLSNQPQHF

V gene: TRBV5-6
CDR3 protein: CASSAAALEAYGYTF

V gene: TRBV20-1
CDR3 protein: CSSRGLAGGHGETQYF

V gene: TRBV27
CDR3 protein: CASSFWGAKETQYF

V gene: TRBV3-1
CDR3 protein: CASSGAGALYNEQFF

V gene: TRBV12-3/TRBV12-4
CDR3 protein: CASSAGTSGDNEQFF

V gene: TRBV5-6
CDR3 protein: CASSHKPGGETDTQYF

V gene: TRBV7-2
CDR3 protein: CASSFTTDYEQYF

V gene: TRBV29-1
CDR3 protein: CSVMNTEAFF

V gene: TRBV7-9
CDR3 protein: CASSLGLAGDSRDTQYF

V gene: TRBV7-9
CDR3 protein: CASSFLPQKNTEAFF

V gene: TRBV12-2
CDR3 protein: CASRVLDKWRPYEQYF

V gene: TRBV5-6
CDR3 protein: CASSHVNPRANEQFF

V gene: TRBV5-1
CDR3 protein: CASPRVGETQYF

V gene: TRBV7-9
CDR3 protein: CASSFTGTGATFSYNEQFF

V gene: TRBV24-1
CDR3 protein: CATSDATDPNTEAFF

V gene: TRBV12-3/TRBV12-4
CDR3 protein: CASRRSDTQYF

V gene: TRBV19
CDR3 protein: CASSILGVQPQHF

V gene: TRBV7-8
CDR3 protein: CASSLALRGAPYEQYF